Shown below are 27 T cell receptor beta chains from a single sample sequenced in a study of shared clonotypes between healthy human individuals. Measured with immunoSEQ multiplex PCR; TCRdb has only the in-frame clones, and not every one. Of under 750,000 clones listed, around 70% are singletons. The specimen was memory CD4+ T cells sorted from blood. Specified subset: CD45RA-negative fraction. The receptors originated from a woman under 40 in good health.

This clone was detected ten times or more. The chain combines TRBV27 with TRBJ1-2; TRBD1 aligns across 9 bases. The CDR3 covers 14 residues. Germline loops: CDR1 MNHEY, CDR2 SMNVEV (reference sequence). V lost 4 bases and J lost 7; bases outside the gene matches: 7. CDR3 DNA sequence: TGTGCCAGCAGTTCCTACAGGGGGCAGGGTGGCTACACCTTC. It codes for CASSSYRGQGGYTF.

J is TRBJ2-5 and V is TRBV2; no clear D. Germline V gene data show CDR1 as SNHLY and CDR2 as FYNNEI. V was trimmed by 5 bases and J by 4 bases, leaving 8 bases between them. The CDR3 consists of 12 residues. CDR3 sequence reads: CASSRIAETQYF. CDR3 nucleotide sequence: TGTGCCAGCAGTCGAATCGCAGAGACCCAGTACTTC.

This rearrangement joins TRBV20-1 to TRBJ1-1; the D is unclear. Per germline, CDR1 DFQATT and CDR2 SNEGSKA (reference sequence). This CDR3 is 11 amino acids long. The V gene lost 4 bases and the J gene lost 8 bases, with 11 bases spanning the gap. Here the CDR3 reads CSATVGSEAFF. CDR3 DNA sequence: TGCAGTGCTACGGTTGGGAGCGAAGCTTTCTTT.

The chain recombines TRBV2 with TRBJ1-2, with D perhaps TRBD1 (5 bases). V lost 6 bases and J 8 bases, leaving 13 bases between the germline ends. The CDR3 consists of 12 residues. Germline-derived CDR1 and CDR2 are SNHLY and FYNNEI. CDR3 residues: CASRTRDRGYTF. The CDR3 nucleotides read TGTGCCAGCAGAACCCGGGACCGGGGCTACACCTTC. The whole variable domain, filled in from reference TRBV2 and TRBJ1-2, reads EPEVTQTPSHQVTQMGQEVILRCVPISNHLYFYWYRQILGQKVEFLVSFYNNEISEKSEIFDDQFSVERPDGSNFTLKIRSTKLEDSAMYFCASRTRDRGYTFGSGTRLTVV.

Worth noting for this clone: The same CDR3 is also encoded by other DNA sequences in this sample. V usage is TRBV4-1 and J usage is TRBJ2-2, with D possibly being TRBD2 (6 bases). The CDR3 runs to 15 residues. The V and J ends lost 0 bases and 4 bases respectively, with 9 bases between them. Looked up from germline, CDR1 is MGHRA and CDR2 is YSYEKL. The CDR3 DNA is TGCGCCAGCAGCCAAGATGGAGGGTTCACCGGGGAGCTGTTTTTT. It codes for CASSQDGGFTGELFF.

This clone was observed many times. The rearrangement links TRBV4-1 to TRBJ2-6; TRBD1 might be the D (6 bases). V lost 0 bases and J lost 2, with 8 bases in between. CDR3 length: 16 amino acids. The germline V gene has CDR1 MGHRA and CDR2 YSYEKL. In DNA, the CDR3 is TGCGCCAGCAGCCAAGAAGAGGGGGCTGGGGCCAACGTCCTGACTTTC. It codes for CASSQEEGAGANVLTF.

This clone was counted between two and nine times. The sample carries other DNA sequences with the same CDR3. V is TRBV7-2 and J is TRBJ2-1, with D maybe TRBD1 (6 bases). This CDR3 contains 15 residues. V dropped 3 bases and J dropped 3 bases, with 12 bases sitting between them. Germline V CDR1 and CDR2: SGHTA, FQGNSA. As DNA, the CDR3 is TGTGCCAGCAGCTTGGACAGTGGCCTCTACAATGAGCAGTTCTTC. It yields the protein CASSLDSGLYNEQFF.

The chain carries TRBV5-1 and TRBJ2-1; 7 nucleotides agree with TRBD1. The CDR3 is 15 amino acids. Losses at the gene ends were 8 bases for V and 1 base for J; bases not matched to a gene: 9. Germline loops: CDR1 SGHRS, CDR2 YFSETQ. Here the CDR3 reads CASGTGEWSYNEQFF. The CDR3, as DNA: TGCGCCAGTGGTACAGGGGAATGGTCCTACAATGAGCAGTTCTTC.

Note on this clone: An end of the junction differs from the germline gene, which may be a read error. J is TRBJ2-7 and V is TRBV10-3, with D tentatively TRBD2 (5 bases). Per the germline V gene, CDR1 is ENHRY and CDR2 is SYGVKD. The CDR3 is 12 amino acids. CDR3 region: CATGADSDEQYF. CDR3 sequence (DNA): TGTGCCACCGGCGCGGACTCCGACGAGCAGTACTTC.

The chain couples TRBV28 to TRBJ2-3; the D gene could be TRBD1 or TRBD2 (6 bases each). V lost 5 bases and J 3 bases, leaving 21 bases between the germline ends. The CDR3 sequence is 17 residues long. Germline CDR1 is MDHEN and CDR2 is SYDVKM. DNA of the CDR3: TGTGCCAGCAGTGGTAGGTTGACGGGGGCGATAACAGATACGCAGTATTTT. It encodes CASSGRLTGAITDTQYF.

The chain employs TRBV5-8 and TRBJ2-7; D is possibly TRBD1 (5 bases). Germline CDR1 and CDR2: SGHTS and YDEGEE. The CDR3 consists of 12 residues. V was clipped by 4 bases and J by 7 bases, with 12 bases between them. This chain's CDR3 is CASSRQSVEQYF. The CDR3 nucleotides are TGTGCCAGCAGCCGACAGAGTGTTGAGCAGTACTTC.

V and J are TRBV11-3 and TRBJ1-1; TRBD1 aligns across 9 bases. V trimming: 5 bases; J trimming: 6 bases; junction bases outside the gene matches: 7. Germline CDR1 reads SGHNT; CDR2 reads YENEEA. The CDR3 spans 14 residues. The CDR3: CASSPGQGDPEAFF. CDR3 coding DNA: TGTGCCAGCAGCCCGGGACAGGGAGACCCTGAAGCTTTCTTT.

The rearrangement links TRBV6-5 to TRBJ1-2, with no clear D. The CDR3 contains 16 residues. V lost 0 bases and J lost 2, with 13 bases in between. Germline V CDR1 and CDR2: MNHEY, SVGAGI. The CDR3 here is CASSYSLGYQNYGYTF. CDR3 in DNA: TGTGCCAGCAGTTACTCGTTAGGGTATCAGAACTATGGCTACACCTTC.

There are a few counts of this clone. The DNA of the CDR3 is TGTGCCAGCAGTTTTTCCGGGACAGAGTACAATGAGCAGTTCTTC. It codes for CASSFSGTEYNEQFF. The chain carries TRBV27 and TRBJ2-1, with 7 bases fitting TRBD1. The V and J ends lost 3 bases and 4 bases, in that order; junction bases with no gene match: 6. Germline V gene data show CDR1 as MNHEY and CDR2 as SMNVEV (reference sequence). The CDR3 consists of 15 residues.

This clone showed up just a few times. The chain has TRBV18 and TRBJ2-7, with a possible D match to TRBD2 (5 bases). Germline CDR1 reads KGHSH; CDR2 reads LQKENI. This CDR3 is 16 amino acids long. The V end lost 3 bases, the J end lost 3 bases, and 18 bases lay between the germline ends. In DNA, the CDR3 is TGTGCCAGCTCACCCCCGGATGCGGCGGGTGTCTACGAGCAGTACTTC. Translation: CASSPPDAAGVYEQYF.

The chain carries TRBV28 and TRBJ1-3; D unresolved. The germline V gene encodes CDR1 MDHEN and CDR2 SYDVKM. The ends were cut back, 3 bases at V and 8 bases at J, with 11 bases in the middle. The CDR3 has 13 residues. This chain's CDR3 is CASSLGQRDTIYF. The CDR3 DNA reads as TGTGCCAGCAGTTTGGGTCAACGGGACACCATATATTTT.

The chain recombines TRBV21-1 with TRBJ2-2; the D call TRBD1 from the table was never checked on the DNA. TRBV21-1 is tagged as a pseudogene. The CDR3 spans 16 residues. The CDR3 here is CASSKRQGARSGELFF. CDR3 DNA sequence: TGTGCCAGCAGCAAACGCCAGGGGGCGCGTTCCGGGGAGCTGTTTTTT.

CDR3 coding DNA: TGCGCCAGCAGCTGGGGACAGGGGGGCACAGATACGCAGTATTTT. It yields the protein CASSWGQGGTDTQYF. The chain combines TRBV5-1 with TRBJ2-3; 11 positions agree with TRBD1. V shed 3 bases and J 1 base; nucleotides not matched to a gene: 1. Germline V gene sequence: CDR1 SGHRS, CDR2 YFSETQ. CDR3 length equals 15 residues.

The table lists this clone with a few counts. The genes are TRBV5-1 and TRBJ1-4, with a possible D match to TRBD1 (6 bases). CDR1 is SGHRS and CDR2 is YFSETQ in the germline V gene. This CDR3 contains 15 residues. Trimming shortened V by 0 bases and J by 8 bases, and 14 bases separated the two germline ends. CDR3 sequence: CASSLVGGRGEKLFF. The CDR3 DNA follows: TGCGCCAGCAGCTTGGTAGGGGGGAGAGGAGAAAAACTGTTTTTT.

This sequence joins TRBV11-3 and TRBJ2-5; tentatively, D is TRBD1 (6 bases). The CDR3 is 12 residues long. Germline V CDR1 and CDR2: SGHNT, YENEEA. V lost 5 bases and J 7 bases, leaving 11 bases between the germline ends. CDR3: CASSHQQGTQYF. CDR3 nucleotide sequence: TGTGCCAGCAGCCATCAACAGGGGACCCAGTACTTC.

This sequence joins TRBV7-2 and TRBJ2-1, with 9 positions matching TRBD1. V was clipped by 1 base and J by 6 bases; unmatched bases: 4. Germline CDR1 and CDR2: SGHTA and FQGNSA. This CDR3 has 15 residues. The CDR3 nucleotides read TGTGCCAGCAGCTTAGAGGGGACAGGGTTCAATGAGCAGTTCTTC. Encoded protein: CASSLEGTGFNEQFF. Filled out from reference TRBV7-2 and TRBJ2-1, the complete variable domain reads GAGVSQSPSNKVTEKGKDVELRCDPISGHTALYWYRQSLGQGLEFLIYFQGNSAPDKSGLPSDRFSAERTGGSVSTLTIQRTQQEDSAVYLCASSLEGTGFNEQFFGPGTRLTVL.

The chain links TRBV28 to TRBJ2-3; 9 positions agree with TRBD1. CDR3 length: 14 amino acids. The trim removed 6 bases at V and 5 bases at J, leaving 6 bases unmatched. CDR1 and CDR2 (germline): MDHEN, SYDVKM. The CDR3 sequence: CASRRTGVGDTQYF. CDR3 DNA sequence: TGTGCCAGCAGGCGGACAGGGGTTGGAGATACGCAGTATTTT.

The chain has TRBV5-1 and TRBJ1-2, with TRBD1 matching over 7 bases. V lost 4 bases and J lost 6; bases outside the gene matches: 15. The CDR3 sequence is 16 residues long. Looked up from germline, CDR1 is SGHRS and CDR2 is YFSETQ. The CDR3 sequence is CASSPILTGQRDGYTF. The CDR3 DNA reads TGCGCCAGCAGCCCAATACTGACAGGGCAGAGGGATGGCTACACCTTC.

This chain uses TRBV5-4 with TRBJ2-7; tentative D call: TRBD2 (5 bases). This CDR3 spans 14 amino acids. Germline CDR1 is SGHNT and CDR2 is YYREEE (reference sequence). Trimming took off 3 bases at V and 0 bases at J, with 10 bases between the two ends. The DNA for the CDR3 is TGTGCCAGCAGCTCCGGACTTAACTCCTACGAGCAGTACTTC. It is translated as CASSSGLNSYEQYF.

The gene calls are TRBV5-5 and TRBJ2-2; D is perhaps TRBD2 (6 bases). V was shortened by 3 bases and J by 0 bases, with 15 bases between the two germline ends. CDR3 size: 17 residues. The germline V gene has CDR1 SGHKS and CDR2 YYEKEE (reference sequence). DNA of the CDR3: TGTGCCAGCAGCTCACAACCTAGCGTTGCGAACACCGGGGAGCTGTTTTTT. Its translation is CASSSQPSVANTGELFF. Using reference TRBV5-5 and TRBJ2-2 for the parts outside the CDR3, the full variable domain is DAGVTQSPTHLIKTRGQQVTLRCSPISGHKSVSWYQQVLGQGPQFIFQYYEKEERGRGNFPDRFSARQFPNYSSELNVNALLLGDSALYLCASSSQPSVANTGELFFGEGSRLTVL.

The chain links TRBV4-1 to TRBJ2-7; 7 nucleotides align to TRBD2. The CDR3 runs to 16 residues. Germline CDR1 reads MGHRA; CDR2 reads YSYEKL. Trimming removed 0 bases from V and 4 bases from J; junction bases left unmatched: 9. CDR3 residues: CASSQERRGSGYEQYF. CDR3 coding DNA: TGCGCCAGCAGCCAAGAAAGGCGCGGGAGTGGGTACGAGCAGTACTTC.

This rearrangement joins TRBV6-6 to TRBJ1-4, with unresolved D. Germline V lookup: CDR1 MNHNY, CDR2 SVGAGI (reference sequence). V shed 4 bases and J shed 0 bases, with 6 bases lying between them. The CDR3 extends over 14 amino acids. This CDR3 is CASSSRATNEKLFF. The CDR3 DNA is TGTGCCAGCAGTTCCCGAGCAACTAATGAAAAACTGTTTTTT.